This entry lists 8 T cell receptor beta chains sequenced from one sample in a study of blood T cell repertoires in COVID-19. TCRdb's table, derived via immunoSEQ multiplex PCR, lists solely in-frame clones and lacks some. This table has around 320,000 clones, around 88% appearing once. Sequencing was carried out using peripheral blood. The receptors derive from a woman in her 30s who had recovered from COVID-19.

With regard to this clone: The sample holds other DNA sequences that translate to the same CDR3. The CDR3 nucleotides read TGTGCCAGCAGTGGGCTGCAAGAGACCCAGTACTTC. It translates to CASSGLQETQYF. J is TRBJ2-5 and V is TRBV2; D call uncertain. V lost 4 bases and J lost 2, with 5 bases in between. CDR3 length: 12 residues. Germline V gives CDR1 SNHLY, CDR2 FYNNEI.

The rearrangement uses TRBV10-3 and TRBJ2-6; TRBD1 aligns across 8 bases. Trimming at V came to 4 bases and at J to 0 bases, leaving 14 bases not matched to a gene. The CDR3 contains 20 residues. Germline V gives CDR1 ENHRY, CDR2 SYGVKD. CDR3 region: CAISARGWDRLTSGANVLTF. The DNA of the CDR3 is TGTGCCATCAGTGCTAGAGGGTGGGACAGGCTAACCTCTGGGGCCAACGTCCTGACTTTC.

The chain links TRBV7-2 to TRBJ1-1; D might be TRBD1 (6 bases). CDR1 and CDR2 from the germline V gene are SGHTA and FQGNSA. V lost 7 bases to trimming and J lost 1 base, with 16 bases between them. The CDR3 loop spans 15 amino acids. The CDR3 reads CASNPLRGRNTEAFF. The DNA for the CDR3 is TGTGCCAGCAACCCTCTCAGGGGACGGAACACTGAAGCTTTCTTT.

In its sample, this clone was seen once. This chain joins TRBV4-2 and TRBJ2-3; the match to TRBD2 covers 13 bases. The germline gives CDR1 LGHNA, CDR2 YNFKEQ. The CDR3 is 15 residues long. Trimming took 3 bases from V and 6 from J; bases not matched to a gene: 3. CDR3 DNA: TGTGCCAGCAGCCAGACTAGCGGGGGGTTGGATACGCAGTATTTT. Amino acid sequence: CASSQTSGGLDTQYF.

The V call is TRBV7-2, the J call TRBJ1-1; TRBD1 might be the D (5 bases). This CDR3 is 15 amino acids long. The V gene lost 0 bases and the J gene lost 0 bases, with 8 bases spanning the gap. The germline V gene has CDR1 SGHTA and CDR2 FQGNSA. The CDR3 is CASSLAGQMNTEAFF. The DNA of the CDR3 is TGTGCCAGCAGCTTAGCGGGGCAGATGAACACTGAAGCTTTCTTT.

The gene calls are TRBV7-2 and TRBJ1-1; weak D call: TRBD1 (6 bases). V gave up 0 bases and J gave up 1 base, with 12 bases separating them. The V gene's germline CDR1 is SGHTA and CDR2 FQGNSA. This CDR3 contains 16 residues. CDR3 in DNA: TGTGCCAGCAGCTTAGCGGGGCAGGGGACGAACACTGAAGCTTTCTTT. Translation: CASSLAGQGTNTEAFF.

V gene TRBV7-9 combines with J gene TRBJ2-5; D not resolved. CDR1 is SEHNR and CDR2 is FQNEAQ in the germline V gene (reference sequence). The CDR3 consists of 13 residues. V was cut by 5 bases and J by 1 base, with 8 bases left in between. The CDR3 region has the DNA TGTGCCAGCAGCGTAGAGCGCCAAGAGACCCAGTACTTC. This sequence encodes CASSVERQETQYF.

The chain carries TRBV7-2 and TRBJ1-1; no definite D call. The CDR3 contains 13 residues. V lost 7 bases to trimming and J lost 0 bases, with 9 bases between them. Germline values: CDR1 SGHTA, CDR2 FQGNSA. The CDR3 nucleotides are TGTGCCAGCAACACAGCCTTGAACACTGAAGCTTTCTTT. Protein sequence: CASNTALNTEAFF.